This T cell receptor (beta chain) comes out of a study of blood T cells in healthy people across ages. Whole-study results and caveats: Long-lived donors carried more naive CD4+ cells and greater diversity than aged donors. Roughly linearly, TCR beta diversity per million T cells fell as age increased.

Note on this clonotype: Its specificity is not known.

Germline V gene data show CDR1 as DFQATT and CDR2 as SNEGSKA (reference sequence). CDR3 length: 13 residues. For the second PCR, which ran for about 7 to 11 cycles, a sample-barcoded 5' primer and a J-beta primer mix were used. A single record per CDR3 protein comes from TCRdb applying MiXCR to the 5' RACE reads. The sample carries some 1.4 million distinct CDR3 sequences, 42% recorded once. Every sample yielded at least 6.5 million isolated PBMCs. Each sample provided at least 5 micrograms of extracted total RNA. This rearrangement joins TRBV20-1 to TRBJ2-5, with D perhaps assigned TRBD1 or TRBD2 (5 bases each). With the DNA end fitting TRBJ2-7 better, the J assignment may be wrong. The clonotype comes from a woman between 18 and 29 years old in good health. Sequencing was carried out using blood. DNA of the CDR3: TGCAGTGCTAGGAGCAGGGAGACCTACGAGCAGTACTTC. Translated, it gives CSARSRETYEQYF.